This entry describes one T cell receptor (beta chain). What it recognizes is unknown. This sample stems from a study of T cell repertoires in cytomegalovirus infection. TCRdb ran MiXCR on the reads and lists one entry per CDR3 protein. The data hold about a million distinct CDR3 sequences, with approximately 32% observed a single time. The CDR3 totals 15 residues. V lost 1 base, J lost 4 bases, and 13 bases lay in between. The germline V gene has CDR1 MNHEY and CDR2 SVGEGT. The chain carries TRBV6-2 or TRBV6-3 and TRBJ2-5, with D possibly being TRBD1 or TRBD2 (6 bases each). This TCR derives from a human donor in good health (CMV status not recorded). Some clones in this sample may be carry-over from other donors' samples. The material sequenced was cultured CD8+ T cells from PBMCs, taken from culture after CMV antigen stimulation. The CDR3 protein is CASSYFRGRLETQYF. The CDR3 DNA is TGTGCCAGCAGTTACTTCCGGGGGCGCTTAGAGACCCAGTACTTC.